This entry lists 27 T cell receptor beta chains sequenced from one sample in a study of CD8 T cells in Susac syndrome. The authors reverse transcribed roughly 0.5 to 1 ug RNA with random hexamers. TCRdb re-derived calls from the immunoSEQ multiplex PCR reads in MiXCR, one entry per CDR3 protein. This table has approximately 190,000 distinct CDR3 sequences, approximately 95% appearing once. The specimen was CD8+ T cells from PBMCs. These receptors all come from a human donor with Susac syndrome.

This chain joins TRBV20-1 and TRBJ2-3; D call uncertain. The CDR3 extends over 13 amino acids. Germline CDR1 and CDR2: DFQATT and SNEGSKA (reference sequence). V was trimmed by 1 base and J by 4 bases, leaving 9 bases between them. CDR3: CSARVLAPDTQYF. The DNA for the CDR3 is TGCAGTGCTAGAGTATTGGCCCCAGATACGCAGTATTTT.

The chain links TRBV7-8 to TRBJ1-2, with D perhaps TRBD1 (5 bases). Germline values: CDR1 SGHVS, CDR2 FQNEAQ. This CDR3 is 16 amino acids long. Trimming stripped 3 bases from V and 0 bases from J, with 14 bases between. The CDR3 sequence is CASSFLTQGSNYGYTF. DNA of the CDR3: TGTGCCAGCAGCTTTTTGACCCAGGGCTCTAACTATGGCTACACCTTC.

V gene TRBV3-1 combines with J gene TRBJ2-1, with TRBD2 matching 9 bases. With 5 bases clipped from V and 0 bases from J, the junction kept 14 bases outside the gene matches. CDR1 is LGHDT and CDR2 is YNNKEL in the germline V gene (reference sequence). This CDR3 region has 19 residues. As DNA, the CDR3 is TGTGCCAGCAGCAAACCGGGAGCTGCGGGGGGGTTCTCCTACAATGAGCAGTTCTTC. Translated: CASSKPGAAGGFSYNEQFF.

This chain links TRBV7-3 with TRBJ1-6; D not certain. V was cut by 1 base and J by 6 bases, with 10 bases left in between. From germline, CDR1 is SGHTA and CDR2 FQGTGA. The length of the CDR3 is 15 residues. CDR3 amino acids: CASSLMSGINSPLHF. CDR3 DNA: TGTGCCAGCAGCTTAATGTCAGGAATTAATTCACCCCTCCACTTT.

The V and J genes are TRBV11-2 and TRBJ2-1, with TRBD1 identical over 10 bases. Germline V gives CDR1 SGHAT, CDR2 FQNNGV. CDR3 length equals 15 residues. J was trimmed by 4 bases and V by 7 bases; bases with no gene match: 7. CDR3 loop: CASTPGQGMYNEQFF. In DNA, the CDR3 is TGTGCCAGCACCCCGGGACAGGGGATGTACAATGAGCAGTTCTTC.

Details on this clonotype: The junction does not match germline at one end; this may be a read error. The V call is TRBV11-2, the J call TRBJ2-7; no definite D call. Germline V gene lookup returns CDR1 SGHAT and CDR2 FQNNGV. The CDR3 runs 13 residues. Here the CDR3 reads CASSLDGTPPTLF. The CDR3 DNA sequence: TGTGCCAGCAGCTTAGATGGAACTCCACCAACTCTCTTC.

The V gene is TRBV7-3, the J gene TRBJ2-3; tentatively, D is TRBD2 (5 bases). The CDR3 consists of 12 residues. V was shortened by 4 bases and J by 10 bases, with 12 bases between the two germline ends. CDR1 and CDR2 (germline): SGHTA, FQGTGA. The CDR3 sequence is CASSSPEEPQYF. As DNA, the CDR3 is TGTGCCAGCAGCTCGCCGGAGGAACCGCAGTATTTT.

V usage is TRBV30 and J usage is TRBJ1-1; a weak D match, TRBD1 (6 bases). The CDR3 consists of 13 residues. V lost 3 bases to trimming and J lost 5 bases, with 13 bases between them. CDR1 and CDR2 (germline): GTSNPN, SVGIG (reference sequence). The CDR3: CAWSRGSRTEAFF. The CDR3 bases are TGTGCCTGGAGCAGGGGAAGTAGGACTGAAGCTTTCTTT.

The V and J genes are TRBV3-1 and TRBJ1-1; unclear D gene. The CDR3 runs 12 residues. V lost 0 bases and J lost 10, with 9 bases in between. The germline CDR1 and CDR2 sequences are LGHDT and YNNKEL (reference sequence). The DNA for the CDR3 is TGTGCCAGCAGCCAAGATTTCTCCGGAGCTTTCTTT. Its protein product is CASSQDFSGAFF.

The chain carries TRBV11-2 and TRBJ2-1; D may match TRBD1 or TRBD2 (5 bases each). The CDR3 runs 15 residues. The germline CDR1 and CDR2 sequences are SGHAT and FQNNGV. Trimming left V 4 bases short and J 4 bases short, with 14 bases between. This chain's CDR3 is CASSSDSGGYNEQFF. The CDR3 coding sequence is TGTGCCAGCAGCTCAGACAGTGGCGGGTACAATGAGCAGTTCTTC.

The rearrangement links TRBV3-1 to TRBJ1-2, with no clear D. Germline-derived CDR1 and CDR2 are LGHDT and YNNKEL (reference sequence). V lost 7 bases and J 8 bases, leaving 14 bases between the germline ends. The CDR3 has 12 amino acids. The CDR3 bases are TGTGCCAGCACCAACGACCTAGAAGGCTACACCTTC. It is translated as CASTNDLEGYTF.

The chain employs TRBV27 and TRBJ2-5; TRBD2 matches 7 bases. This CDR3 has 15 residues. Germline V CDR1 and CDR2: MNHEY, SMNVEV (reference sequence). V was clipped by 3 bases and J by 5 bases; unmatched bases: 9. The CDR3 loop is CASSLGGRTLETQYF. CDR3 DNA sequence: TGTGCCAGCAGTTTGGGGGGGAGGACCTTGGAGACCCAGTACTTC.

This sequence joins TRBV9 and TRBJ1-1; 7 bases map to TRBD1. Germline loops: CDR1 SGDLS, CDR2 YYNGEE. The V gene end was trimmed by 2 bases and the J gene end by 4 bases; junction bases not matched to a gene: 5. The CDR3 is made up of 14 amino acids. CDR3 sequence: CASSVTGWATEAFF. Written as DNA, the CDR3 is TGTGCCAGCAGCGTGACAGGGTGGGCCACTGAAGCTTTCTTT.

For the CDR3, the DNA is TGCAGTGCTAGTCGACAGGGAGGTTCCTACGAGCAGTACTTC. Protein sequence: CSASRQGGSYEQYF. V usage is TRBV20-1 and J usage is TRBJ2-7; a possible D gene is TRBD1 (7 bases). CDR3 length: 14 residues. V was shortened by 3 bases and J by 1 base, with 13 bases between the two germline ends. The germline V gene encodes CDR1 DFQATT and CDR2 SNEGSKA (reference sequence).

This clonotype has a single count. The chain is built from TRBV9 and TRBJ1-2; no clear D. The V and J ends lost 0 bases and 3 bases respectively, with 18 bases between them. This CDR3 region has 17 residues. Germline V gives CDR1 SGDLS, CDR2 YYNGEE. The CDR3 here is CASSVASLGPGDYGYTF. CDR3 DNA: TGTGCCAGCAGCGTAGCTAGTCTTGGGCCGGGAGACTATGGCTACACCTTC. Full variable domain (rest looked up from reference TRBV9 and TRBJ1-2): DSGVTQTPKHLITATGQRVTLRCSPRSGDLSVYWYQQSLDQGLQFLIQYYNGEERAKGNILERFSAQQFPDLHSELNLSSLELGDSALYFCASSVASLGPGDYGYTFGSGTRLTVV.

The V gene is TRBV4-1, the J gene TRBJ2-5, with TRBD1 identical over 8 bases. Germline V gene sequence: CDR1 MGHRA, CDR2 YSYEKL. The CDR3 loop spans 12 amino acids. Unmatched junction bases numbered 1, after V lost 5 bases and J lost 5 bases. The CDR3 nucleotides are TGCGCCAGCAGCTGGGACAGGGAGACCCAGTACTTC. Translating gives CASSWDRETQYF.

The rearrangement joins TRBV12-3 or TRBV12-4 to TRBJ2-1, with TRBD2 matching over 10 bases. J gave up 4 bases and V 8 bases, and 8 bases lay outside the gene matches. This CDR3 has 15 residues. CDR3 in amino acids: CASGSSGGRYNEQFF. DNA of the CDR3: TGTGCCAGCGGGTCTAGCGGGGGACGGTACAATGAGCAGTTCTTC.

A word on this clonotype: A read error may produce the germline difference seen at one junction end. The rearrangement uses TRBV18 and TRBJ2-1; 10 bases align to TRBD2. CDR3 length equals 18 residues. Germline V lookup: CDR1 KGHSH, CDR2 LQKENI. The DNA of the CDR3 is TGTGCCAGCCACCTCGTCGTTACTAGCGGGACCTTCTACTATGAGCAGTTCTTC. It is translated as CASHLVVTSGTFYYEQFF.

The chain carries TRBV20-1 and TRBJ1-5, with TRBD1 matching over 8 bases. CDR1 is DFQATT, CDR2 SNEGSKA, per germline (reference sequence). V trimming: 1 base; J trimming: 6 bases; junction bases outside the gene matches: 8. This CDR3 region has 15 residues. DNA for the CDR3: TGCAGTGCTAGAGCCACTAGGACAGGGAGTCAGCCCCAGCATTTT. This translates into CSARATRTGSQPQHF.

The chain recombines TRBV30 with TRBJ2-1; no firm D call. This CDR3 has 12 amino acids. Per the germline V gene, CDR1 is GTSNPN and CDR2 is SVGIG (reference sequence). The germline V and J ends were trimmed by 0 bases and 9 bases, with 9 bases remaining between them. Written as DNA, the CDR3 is TGTGCCTGGAGTGTAGGGTCCGTTGAGCAGTTCTTC. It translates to CAWSVGSVEQFF.

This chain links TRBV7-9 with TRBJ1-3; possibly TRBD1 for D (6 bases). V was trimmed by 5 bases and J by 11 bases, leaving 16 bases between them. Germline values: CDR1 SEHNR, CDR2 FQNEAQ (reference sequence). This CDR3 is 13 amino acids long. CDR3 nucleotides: TGTGCCAGCAGCCCACCCACAGGGATTTCCATATATTTT. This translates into CASSPPTGISIYF.

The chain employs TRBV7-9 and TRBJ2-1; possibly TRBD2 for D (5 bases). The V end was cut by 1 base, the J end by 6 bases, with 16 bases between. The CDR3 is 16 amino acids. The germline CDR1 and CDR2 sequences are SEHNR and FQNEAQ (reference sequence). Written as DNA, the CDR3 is TGTGCCAGCAGCTTAGGTTCGGGAAGATGGGGCAATGAGCAGTTCTTC. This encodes CASSLGSGRWGNEQFF.

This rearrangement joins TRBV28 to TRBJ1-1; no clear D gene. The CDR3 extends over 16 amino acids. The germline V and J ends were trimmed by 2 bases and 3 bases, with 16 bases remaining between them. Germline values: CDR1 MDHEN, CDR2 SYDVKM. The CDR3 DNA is TGTGCCAGCAGTTTACGGTCAACAGCTTATGACACTGAAGCTTTCTTT. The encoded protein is CASSLRSTAYDTEAFF.

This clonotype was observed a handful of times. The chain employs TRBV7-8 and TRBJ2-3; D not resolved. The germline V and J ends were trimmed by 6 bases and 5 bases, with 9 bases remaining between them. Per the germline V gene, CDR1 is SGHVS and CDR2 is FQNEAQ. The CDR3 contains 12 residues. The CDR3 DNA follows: TGTGCCAGCAGTATAAGTCAAGATACGCAGTATTTT. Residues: CASSISQDTQYF.

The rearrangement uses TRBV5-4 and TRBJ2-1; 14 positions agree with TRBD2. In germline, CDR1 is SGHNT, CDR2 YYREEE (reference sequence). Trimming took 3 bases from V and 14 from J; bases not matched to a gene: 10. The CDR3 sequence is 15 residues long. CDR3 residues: CASSYGLAGGLGEFF. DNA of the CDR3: TGTGCCAGCAGCTATGGACTAGCGGGGGGCTTAGGGGAGTTCTTC.

The CDR3 DNA sequence: TGTGCCAGCAGCGTACAGGATGGAAACACCATATATTTT. Residues: CASSVQDGNTIYF. The gene calls are TRBV9 and TRBJ1-3; D ambiguous. The ends were cut back, 1 base at V and 3 bases at J, with 5 bases in the middle. This CDR3 contains 13 residues. Germline V gives CDR1 SGDLS, CDR2 YYNGEE.

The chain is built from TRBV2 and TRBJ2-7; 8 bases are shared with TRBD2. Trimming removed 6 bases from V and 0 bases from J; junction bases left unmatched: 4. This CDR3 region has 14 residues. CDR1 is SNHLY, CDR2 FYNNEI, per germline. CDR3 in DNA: TGTGCCAGCAGGCTAGCGGGCCTCTCCTACGAGCAGTACTTC. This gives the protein CASRLAGLSYEQYF.